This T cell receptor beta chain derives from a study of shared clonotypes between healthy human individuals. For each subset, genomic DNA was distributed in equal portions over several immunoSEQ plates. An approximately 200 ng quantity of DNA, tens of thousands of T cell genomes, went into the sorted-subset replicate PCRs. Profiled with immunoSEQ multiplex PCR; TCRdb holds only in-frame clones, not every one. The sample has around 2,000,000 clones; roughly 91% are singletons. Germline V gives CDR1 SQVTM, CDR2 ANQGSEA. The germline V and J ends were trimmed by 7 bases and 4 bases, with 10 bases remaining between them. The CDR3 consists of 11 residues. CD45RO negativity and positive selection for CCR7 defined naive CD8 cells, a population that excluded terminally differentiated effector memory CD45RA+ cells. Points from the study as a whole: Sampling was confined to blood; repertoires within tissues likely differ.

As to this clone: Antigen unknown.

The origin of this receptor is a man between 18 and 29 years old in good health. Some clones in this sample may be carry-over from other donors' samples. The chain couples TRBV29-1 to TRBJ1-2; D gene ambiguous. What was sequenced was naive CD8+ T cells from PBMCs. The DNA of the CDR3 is TGCAGCGGACTGGACTTCTATGGCTACACCTTC. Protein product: CSGLDFYGYTF.